A selection of T cell receptor beta chains follows, all from one sample in a study of blood T cell repertoires in COVID-19. The protocol was immunoSEQ multiplex PCR, while the TCRdb copy is restricted to in-frame clones and leaves out a portion. The sample gives approximately 200,000 clones, 75% to 90% of which show up once; around 3.2% is in the top ten. The sample was PBMCs or T cells enriched from blood (not recorded which). The receptors shown here come from a woman between 18 and 29 years old in a cohort exposed to, infected with or recovered from COVID-19 (not recorded which). Each CDR3 is given with its conserved first and last residue. A D gene is named only where the DNA matches it firmly. Size is omitted from some rows. Given values are once, few, many or a class for expanded clones.

v_call: TRBV5-5; j_call: TRBJ1-6; d_call: .; clone_size: .; cdr3_aa: CASSSAGGAIYNSPLHF; cdr3_nt: TGTGCCAGCAGCTCGGCGGGGGGCGCGATCTATAATTCACCCCTCCACTTT
v_call: TRBV5-4; j_call: TRBJ1-4; d_call: TRBD1; clone_size: .; cdr3_aa: CASSAADRGYEKLFF; cdr3_nt: TGTGCCAGCAGCGCCGCCGACAGGGGTTATGAAAAACTGTTTTTT
v_call: TRBV27; j_call: TRBJ1-2; d_call: .; clone_size: .; cdr3_aa: CASHTGWMGYGYTF; cdr3_nt: TGTGCCAGCCATACAGGGTGGATGGGCTATGGCTACACCTTC
v_call: TRBV2; j_call: TRBJ1-4; d_call: TRBD1; clone_size: .; cdr3_aa: CASSERGLVEKLFF; cdr3_nt: TGTGCCAGCAGTGAAAGGGGGCTAGTTGAAAAACTGTTTTTT
v_call: TRBV18; j_call: TRBJ1-1; d_call: .; clone_size: .; cdr3_aa: CASSPLDGTSYTEAFF; cdr3_nt: TGTGCCAGCTCACCATTAGACGGGACAAGTTACACTGAAGCTTTCTTT
v_call: TRBV18; j_call: TRBJ1-1; d_call: TRBD1; clone_size: .; cdr3_aa: CASSPPSANRGEAFF; cdr3_nt: TGTGCCAGCTCACCACCGAGTGCCAACAGGGGCGAAGCTTTCTTT
v_call: TRBV6-5; j_call: TRBJ1-5; d_call: .; clone_size: .; cdr3_aa: CASSTTGFNQPQHF; cdr3_nt: TGTGCCAGCAGTACTACAGGGTTCAATCAGCCCCAGCATTTT
v_call: TRBV29-1; j_call: TRBJ2-6; d_call: TRBD1; clone_size: .; cdr3_aa: CSVEDPKQGPSISGANVLTF; cdr3_nt: TGCAGCGTTGAAGATCCGAAACAGGGGCCCTCCATCTCTGGGGCCAACGTCCTGACTTTC
v_call: TRBV5-6; j_call: TRBJ2-2; d_call: TRBD1; clone_size: few; cdr3_aa: CASKFRDRQNTGELFF; cdr3_nt: TGTGCCAGCAAGTTCCGGGACAGGCAGAACACCGGGGAGCTGTTTTTT
v_call: TRBV2; j_call: TRBJ2-7; d_call: .; clone_size: few; cdr3_aa: CASSEWRGQEQYF; cdr3_nt: TGTGCCAGCAGTGAATGGAGGGGGCAGGAGCAGTACTTC
v_call: TRBV7-8; j_call: TRBJ2-7; d_call: TRBD2; clone_size: once; cdr3_aa: CASSLDGGGSYEQYF; cdr3_nt: TGTGCCAGCAGCTTAGATGGGGGGGGCTCCTACGAGCAGTACTTC
v_call: TRBV28; j_call: TRBJ1-2; d_call: TRBD1; clone_size: once; cdr3_aa: CASEGAYGYTF; cdr3_nt: TGTGCCAGCGAGGGGGCCTATGGCTACACCTTC
v_call: TRBV25-1; j_call: TRBJ1-1; d_call: .; clone_size: .; cdr3_aa: CASFSSTEAFF; cdr3_nt: TGTGCCAGCTTCTCGAGCACTGAAGCTTTCTTT
v_call: TRBV19; j_call: TRBJ2-1; d_call: TRBD2; clone_size: .; cdr3_aa: CASGTSGRNEQFF; cdr3_nt: TGTGCCAGCGGGACTAGCGGGCGGAATGAGCAGTTCTTC
v_call: TRBV6-5; j_call: TRBJ2-5; d_call: TRBD1; clone_size: .; cdr3_aa: CASRPGTDQETQYF; cdr3_nt: TGTGCCAGCAGACCCGGGACAGACCAAGAGACCCAGTACTTC
v_call: TRBV6-5; j_call: TRBJ2-7; d_call: TRBD1; clone_size: .; cdr3_aa: CASSSPRQGQYYEQYF; cdr3_nt: TGTGCCAGCAGTTCCCCTCGACAGGGACAATACTACGAGCAGTACTTC
v_call: TRBV7-6; j_call: TRBJ2-2; d_call: TRBD2; clone_size: .; cdr3_aa: CASSPVSGRVNTGELFF; cdr3_nt: TGTGCCAGCAGCCCGGTGAGCGGGAGAGTGAACACCGGGGAGCTGTTTTTT
v_call: TRBV7-9; j_call: TRBJ1-3; d_call: .; clone_size: .; cdr3_aa: CASSDPLQGDSGNTIYF; cdr3_nt: TGTGCCAGCAGCGATCCCCTACAGGGAGACTCTGGAAACACCATATATTTT
v_call: TRBV5-1; j_call: TRBJ2-7; d_call: TRBD2; clone_size: .; cdr3_aa: CASSLAAREGEQYF; cdr3_nt: TGCGCCAGCAGCCTTGCCGCCCGGGAGGGCGAGCAGTACTTC
v_call: TRBV27; j_call: TRBJ2-3; d_call: .; clone_size: once; cdr3_aa: CASSLSRDYGDTQYF; cdr3_nt: TGTGCCAGCAGTTTATCCCGGGATTACGGAGATACGCAGTATTTT
v_call: TRBV14; j_call: TRBJ2-3; d_call: .; clone_size: many; cdr3_aa: CASSQTSGREGQYF; cdr3_nt: TGTGCCAGCAGCCAAACCTCGGGCCGTGAGGGGCAGTATTTT
v_call: TRBV4-1; j_call: TRBJ1-1; d_call: .; clone_size: .; cdr3_aa: CASSQEMIRVPEAFF; cdr3_nt: TGCGCCAGCAGCCAAGAAATGATCCGGGTCCCTGAAGCTTTCTTT
v_call: TRBV3-1/TRBV3-2; j_call: TRBJ1-4; d_call: .; clone_size: .; cdr3_aa: CASSQDLGAKLFF; cdr3_nt: TGTGCCAGCAGCCAAGATTTGGGGGCAAAACTGTTTTTT
v_call: TRBV28; j_call: TRBJ1-5; d_call: .; clone_size: .; cdr3_aa: CASTDTQPQHF; cdr3_nt: TGTGCCAGCACCGACACTCAGCCCCAGCATTTT
v_call: TRBV10-1; j_call: TRBJ2-1; d_call: TRBD2; clone_size: .; cdr3_aa: CASSPTLAGGGNEQFF; cdr3_nt: TGCGCCAGCAGCCCGACGTTAGCGGGAGGCGGCAATGAGCAGTTCTTC
v_call: TRBV6-5; j_call: TRBJ2-1; d_call: TRBD2; clone_size: .; cdr3_aa: CASSSTSGRVQFF; cdr3_nt: TGTGCCAGCAGCTCGACTAGCGGGAGGGTGCAGTTCTTC
v_call: TRBV7-3; j_call: TRBJ1-1; d_call: TRBD1; clone_size: .; cdr3_aa: CASSSELTGVTEAFF; cdr3_nt: TGTGCCAGCAGCTCCGAACTCACAGGGGTCACTGAAGCTTTCTTT
v_call: TRBV18; j_call: TRBJ1-3; d_call: .; clone_size: few; cdr3_aa: CASSPFFGGEGNTIYF; cdr3_nt: TGTGCCAGCTCACCATTTTTCGGAGGGGAAGGAAACACCATATATTTT
v_call: TRBV19; j_call: TRBJ1-3; d_call: .; clone_size: once; cdr3_aa: CASRAPTVSRDTIYF; cdr3_nt: TGTGCCAGTAGAGCACCGACAGTCTCCCGGGACACCATATATTTT
v_call: TRBV12-3/TRBV12-4; j_call: TRBJ2-5; d_call: TRBD1; clone_size: once; cdr3_aa: CASGDRQETQYF; cdr3_nt: TGTGCCAGCGGGGACAGGCAAGAGACCCAGTACTTC
v_call: TRBV5-1; j_call: TRBJ1-3; d_call: TRBD1; clone_size: once; cdr3_aa: CASSWDREGDTIYF; cdr3_nt: TGCGCCAGCAGCTGGGACAGGGAAGGAGACACCATATATTTT
v_call: TRBV6-6; j_call: TRBJ2-1; d_call: TRBD1; clone_size: .; cdr3_aa: CASSTRTGVNEQFF; cdr3_nt: TGTGCCAGCAGTACCCGGACAGGGGTAAATGAGCAGTTCTTC
v_call: TRBV24-1; j_call: TRBJ2-1; d_call: TRBD1; clone_size: once; cdr3_aa: CATSDPGQGTEQFF; cdr3_nt: TGTGCCACCAGTGACCCAGGACAGGGCACCGAGCAGTTCTTC
v_call: TRBV7-2; j_call: TRBJ2-6; d_call: .; clone_size: .; cdr3_aa: CASSRAGPGANVLTF; cdr3_nt: TGTGCCAGCAGCCGGGCAGGGCCTGGGGCCAACGTCCTGACTTTC
v_call: TRBV7-6; j_call: TRBJ1-4; d_call: .; clone_size: .; cdr3_aa: CASSLQQANEKLFF; cdr3_nt: TGTGCCAGCAGCTTACAACAGGCTAATGAAAAACTGTTTTTT
v_call: TRBV19; j_call: TRBJ1-5; d_call: .; clone_size: .; cdr3_aa: CASTDGRGQDQPQHF; cdr3_nt: TGTGCCAGTACTGATGGGCGGGGGCAGGATCAGCCCCAGCATTTT
v_call: TRBV5-1; j_call: TRBJ1-1; d_call: .; clone_size: .; cdr3_aa: CASSFQGGNTEAFF; cdr3_nt: TGCGCCAGCAGCTTTCAAGGGGGGAACACTGAAGCTTTCTTT
v_call: TRBV6-6; j_call: TRBJ2-5; d_call: TRBD2; clone_size: .; cdr3_aa: CASSLTSLRQETQYF; cdr3_nt: TGTGCCAGCAGTTTGACTAGCTTGAGGCAAGAGACCCAGTACTTC
v_call: TRBV29-1; j_call: TRBJ1-1; d_call: .; clone_size: .; cdr3_aa: CSVVAGIRSEAFF; cdr3_nt: TGCAGCGTTGTGGCAGGAATTCGTTCTGAAGCTTTCTTT
v_call: TRBV29-1; j_call: TRBJ2-7; d_call: TRBD2; clone_size: .; cdr3_aa: CSVEMPSGGPYEQYF; cdr3_nt: TGCAGCGTTGAAATGCCTAGCGGGGGGCCCTACGAGCAGTACTTC
v_call: TRBV5-1; j_call: TRBJ2-5; d_call: .; clone_size: .; cdr3_aa: CASRPDGHQETQYF; cdr3_nt: TGCGCCAGCAGACCGGACGGACATCAAGAGACCCAGTACTTC
v_call: TRBV5-8; j_call: TRBJ2-7; d_call: .; clone_size: .; cdr3_aa: CASSWGVGYEQYF; cdr3_nt: TGTGCCAGCAGCTGGGGGGTAGGGTACGAGCAGTACTTC
v_call: TRBV12-3/TRBV12-4; j_call: TRBJ1-5; d_call: .; clone_size: .; cdr3_aa: CASSKMSNQPQHF; cdr3_nt: TGTGCCAGCAGTAAAATGTCAAATCAGCCCCAGCATTTT
v_call: TRBV6-1; j_call: TRBJ2-5; d_call: .; clone_size: .; cdr3_aa: CASSEGLRPETQYF; cdr3_nt: TGTGCCAGCAGTGAGGGACTCCGGCCGGAGACCCAGTACTTC
v_call: TRBV7-3; j_call: TRBJ2-2; d_call: TRBD1; clone_size: once; cdr3_aa: CASSSTGGGTGELFF; cdr3_nt: TGTGCCAGCAGCTCGACAGGGGGCGGTACCGGGGAGCTGTTTTTT